The clone carrying this TCR beta chain was counted only a few times. It was the roughly 120-subject validation cohort, separate from the approximately 700-subject first cohort, to which the donors belonged. This sample is part of a study of cytomegalovirus exposure and HLA in healthy donors. Some clones are missing from TCRdb's copy, which holds only in-frame ones; the method was immunoSEQ multiplex PCR. The table includes tens of thousands of clones, around 94% detected once. This TCR came from a woman aged 18-29 years in good health and CMV-seronegative. Sequencing was done on a sample of PBMCs.

CDR3 sequence (DNA): TGTGCCAGCAGCTCAACTACAGGGGTTGGGGCCAACGTCCTGACTTTC. Its translation is CASSSTTGVGANVLTF. The rearrangement uses TRBV7-9 and TRBJ2-6; 7 positions agree with TRBD1. The junction had 6 bases not matched to a gene; V was cut back by 4 bases and J by 3 bases. Germline loops: CDR1 SEHNR, CDR2 FQNEAQ (reference sequence). The CDR3 runs to 16 residues. The variable domain in full, completed from reference TRBV7-9 and TRBJ2-6, reads DTGVSQNPRHKITKRGQNVTFRCDPISEHNRLYWYRQTLGQGPEFLTYFQNEAQLEKSRLLSDRFSAERPKGSFSTLEIQRTEQGDSAMYLCASSSTTGVGANVLTFGAGSRLTVL.